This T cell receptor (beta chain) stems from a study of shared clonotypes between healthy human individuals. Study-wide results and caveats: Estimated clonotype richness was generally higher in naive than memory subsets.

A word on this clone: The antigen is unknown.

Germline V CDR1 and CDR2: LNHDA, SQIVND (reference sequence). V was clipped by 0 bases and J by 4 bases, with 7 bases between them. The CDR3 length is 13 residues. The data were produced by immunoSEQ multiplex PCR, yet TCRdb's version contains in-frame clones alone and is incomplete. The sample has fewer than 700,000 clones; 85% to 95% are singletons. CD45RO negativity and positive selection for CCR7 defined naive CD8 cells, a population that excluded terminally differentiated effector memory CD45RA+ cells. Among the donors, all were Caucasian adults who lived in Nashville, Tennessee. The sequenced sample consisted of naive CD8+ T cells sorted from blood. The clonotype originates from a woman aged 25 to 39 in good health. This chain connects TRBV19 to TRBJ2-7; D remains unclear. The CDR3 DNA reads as TGTGCCAGTAGTATAGATAACGGGTACGAGCAGTACTTC. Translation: CASSIDNGYEQYF.